Sequencing of this TCR beta chain was carried out in a study of prognosis after radiotherapy for stage I lung cancer. Whole-study context: All of the enrolled patients had stage I non-small cell lung cancer, and they joined between April 2018 and 2019.

After removal of 5 bases from V and 5 bases from J, the junction contained 9 bases not matched to a gene. The CDR3 spans 15 residues. The germline V gene encodes CDR1 SGHTA and CDR2 FQGNSA. The study amplified the TCR beta CDR3 region from genomic DNA. This amplification was carried out by two rounds of multiplex PCR. Primers specific to each TRBV and TRBJ gene drove first-round PCR. TCRdb re-called the multiplex PCR reads with MiXCR, one entry per CDR3 protein. The sample contains about 51,000 distinct CDR3 sequences, about 32% of which appear only once. The chain joins TRBV7-2 to TRBJ2-5, with 9 bases aligning to TRBD2. This specimen was PBMCs, taken before or after stereotactic body radiation therapy (not recorded which). The sequence derives from a donor aged 50 or older with non-small cell lung cancer. The chain's CDR3 is CASSDSSGARETQYF. In nucleotides, the CDR3 is TGTGCCAGCAGCGACTCTAGCGGGGCTCGGGAGACCCAGTACTTC.